The 2 T cell receptor beta chains below were found in one sample sequenced in a study of blood T cell repertoires in COVID-19. The assay was immunoSEQ multiplex PCR, and TCRdb's table has in-frame clones only and misses some. Of fewer than 400,000 clones listed, nearly 90% are singletons. The specimen was PBMCs or T cells enriched from blood (not recorded which). The receptors were gathered from a woman under 40 who had recovered from COVID-19.

The chain recombines TRBV10-3 with TRBJ2-7; D perhaps matches TRBD1 (5 bases). Deletions cut 7 bases from V and 3 bases from J, with 10 bases between. The CDR3 extends over 12 amino acids. The V gene's germline CDR1 is ENHRY and CDR2 SYGVKD. The CDR3 nucleotides read TGTGCCATCATGAAAGACAGCTACGAGCAGTACTTC. Protein sequence: CAIMKDSYEQYF.

In regard to this clone: At one end the junction does not follow the germline gene, possibly because of a read error. For the CDR3, the DNA is TGCGCCAGCAGCTTGGCTCCTAGCGGGAACCCCGGGGAGCTGTTTTTT. It specifies CASSLAPSGNPGELFF. The chain joins TRBV5-1 to TRBJ2-2; 9 bases are a match to TRBD2. The germline V gene encodes CDR1 SGHRS and CDR2 YFSETQ. This CDR3 has 16 amino acids.